A selection of T cell receptor beta chains follows, all from one sample in a study of blood T cell repertoires in COVID-19. The assay was immunoSEQ multiplex PCR, and TCRdb's table has in-frame clones only and misses some. The data contain 200,000 to 250,000 clones, roughly 80% of them singletons. Sequencing was done on a sample of peripheral blood. These receptors all stem from a woman between 70 and 85 years old with acute or convalescent COVID-19. CDR3s include the opening cysteine and the closing phenylalanine or tryptophan. A D gene is named only where the DNA matches it firmly. The listing skips clone size in some rows; elsewhere it reads once, few, many or a size class.

TRBJ1-5	NA	TRBV6-2/TRBV6-3	NA	CASSYESRRQPQHF	TGTGCCAGCAGTTACGAGTCCCGCAGGCAGCCCCAGCATTTT
TRBJ1-2	NA	TRBV28	NA	CASSAAIVVRGYTF	TGTGCCAGCAGCGCGGCCATCGTAGTACGTGGCTACACCTTC
TRBJ2-2	NA	TRBV4-1	TRBD1	CASSHGQGVNTGELFF	TGCGCCAGCAGCCACGGACAGGGGGTGAACACCGGGGAGCTGTTTTTT
TRBJ2-7	NA	TRBV5-1	TRBD1	CASSPQGAYEQYF	TGCGCCAGCAGTCCCCAGGGGGCGTACGAGCAGTACTTC
TRBJ1-1	few	TRBV5-4	TRBD1	CASGRDRNTEAFF	TGTGCCAGCGGCCGGGACAGGAACACTGAAGCTTTCTTT
TRBJ2-7	NA	TRBV15	TRBD2	CATSRGGGTNEQYF	TGTGCCACCAGCAGAGGGGGGGGGACCAACGAGCAGTACTTC
TRBJ1-2	NA	TRBV19	TRBD1	CASSPRQGVWDNYGYTF	TGTGCCAGTAGTCCGCGACAGGGTGTATGGGATAACTATGGCTACACCTTC
TRBJ1-1	NA	TRBV5-4	NA	CASSLWQGGPMNTEAFF	TGTGCCAGCAGCTTGTGGCAGGGCGGACCTATGAACACTGAAGCTTTCTTT
TRBJ1-1	NA	TRBV4-3	NA	CASSQVTRLNTEAFF	TGCGCCAGCAGCCAAGTAACGAGATTGAACACTGAAGCTTTCTTT
TRBJ2-7	NA	TRBV28	TRBD2	CASSSPGLAGGYEQYF	TGTGCCAGCAGTTCCCCTGGACTAGCGGGGGGCTACGAGCAGTACTTC
TRBJ1-2	once	TRBV7-2	NA	CASSLMSGAKNYGYTF	TGTGCCAGCAGCTTAATGTCAGGGGCCAAGAACTATGGCTACACCTTC
TRBJ1-2	NA	TRBV6-5	TRBD1	CASSYSNTGGRGYTF	TGTGCCAGCAGTTATTCGAATACAGGGGGCCGTGGCTACACCTTC
TRBJ1-5	once	TRBV27	NA	CATRRTANQPQHF	TGTGCCACCAGAAGGACAGCAAATCAGCCCCAGCATTTT
TRBJ1-6	NA	TRBV5-1	NA	CASSLGSTGQPLHF	TGCGCCAGCAGCCTGGGCTCGACAGGCCAACCCCTCCACTTT
TRBJ1-2	NA	TRBV5-1	NA	CASSTSFTTGFYGYTF	TGCGCCAGCAGCACCTCCTTTACCACAGGGTTCTATGGCTACACCTTC
TRBJ1-2	NA	TRBV6-5	TRBD1	CASSLDRGYGYTF	TGTGCCAGCAGCCTTGACAGGGGCTATGGCTACACCTTC
TRBJ1-2	NA	TRBV5-5	NA	CASSLRGGEGYTF	TGTGCCAGCAGCTTGAGGGGAGGGGAAGGCTACACCTTC
TRBJ1-2	NA	TRBV2	NA	CASSDGGHGYTF	TGTGCCAGCAGTGATGGGGGCCATGGCTACACCTTC
TRBJ1-1	NA	TRBV25-1	NA	CASSEYGAGLGTEAFF	TGTGCCAGCAGTGAATATGGGGCAGGGCTAGGCACTGAAGCTTTCTTT
TRBJ1-4	NA	TRBV6-5	TRBD1	CASSYHLDRGTEKLFF	TGTGCCAGCAGTTACCATTTGGACAGGGGGACTGAAAAACTGTTTTTT
TRBJ1-2	NA	TRBV6-5	NA	CASSYSGARGYTF	TGTGCCAGCAGTTACTCGGGGGCGAGAGGCTACACCTTC
TRBJ2-6	NA	TRBV6-5	NA	CASEASGANVLTF	TGTGCCAGCGAGGCCTCTGGGGCCAACGTCCTGACTTTC
TRBJ1-4	NA	TRBV7-9	NA	CASSPPDSWEKLFF	TGTGCCAGCAGTCCACCGGACAGCTGGGAAAAACTGTTTTTT
TRBJ2-7	NA	TRBV9	NA	CASSVGQGNSYEQYF	TGTGCCAGCAGCGTAGGTCAGGGAAACTCCTACGAGCAGTACTTC
TRBJ2-7	NA	TRBV9	TRBD1	CASSGGQGALYEQYF	TGTGCCAGCAGCGGAGGACAGGGGGCATTATACGAGCAGTACTTC
TRBJ1-2	NA	TRBV19	NA	CASSTKHGAGYGYTF	TGTGCCAGTAGTACCAAACATGGGGCAGGATACGGCTACACCTTC
TRBJ1-5	once	TRBV7-8	TRBD1	CASSSQPGQAYQPQHF	TGTGCCAGCAGCTCCCAGCCGGGACAGGCCTATCAGCCCCAGCATTTT
TRBJ1-5	NA	TRBV4-1	NA	CASSQEMGDRGAASRGNQPQHF	TGCGCCAGCAGCCAAGAAATGGGCGATCGGGGGGCTGCCTCACGGGGAAATCAGCCCCAGCATTTT
TRBJ2-6	NA	TRBV18	NA	CASSPLAVSGANVLTF	TGTGCCAGCTCACCCTTGGCGGTCTCTGGGGCCAACGTCCTGACTTTC
TRBJ2-2	NA	TRBV19	NA	CASSIGTGELFF	TGTGCCAGTAGTATCGGGACCGGGGAGCTGTTTTTT
TRBJ2-3	NA	TRBV24-1	TRBD1	CATSDPGTGSTDTQYF	TGTGCCACCAGTGACCCCGGGACAGGTAGCACAGATACGCAGTATTTT